A selection of T cell receptor beta chains follows, all from one sample in a study of blood T cells in healthy people across ages. In TCRdb, the 5' RACE reads were re-called with MiXCR into one record per CDR3 protein. The sample records 700,000 to 850,000 distinct CDR3 sequences, about 34% being singletons. Source material: blood. The receptors were sampled from a man younger than 35 in good health. The CDR3 runs from the conserved cysteine through the conserved F or W. The order of the fields is V gene, J gene, D gene, clone size, CDR3 DNA, CDR3 protein. D genes are given only for firm matches. Clone size is not always given. Where it is, it says once, few, many or a class for expanded clones.

>TRBV12-3/TRBV12-4|TRBJ2-1|-|few
TGTGCCAGCAGTTTAGGGGGGGTGGGAGAGACCCAGTTCTTC
CASSLGGVGETQFF
>TRBV20-1|TRBJ2-7|-|-
TGCAGTGCTAGTCGAGGGAGATCCGCCTATGTGCAGTACTTC
CSASRGRSAYVQYF
>TRBV5-1|TRBJ1-4|-|-
TGCGCCAGCAGCTTGGAACATCCTTATGAGACAGCCATAGCAACTAATGAAAAACTGTTTTTT
CASSLEHPYETAIATNEKLFF
>TRBV12-3/TRBV12-4|TRBJ2-7|TRBD2|many
TGTGCCAGCAGTATGGGCTTACTAGCGGGCTACGAGCAGTACTTC
CASSMGLLAGYEQYF
>TRBV4-1|TRBJ1-5|-|-
TGCGCCAGCAGCCCCTCCAGGGCAGATCAGCCCCAGCATTTT
CASSPSRADQPQHF
>TRBV21-1|TRBJ1-5|-|-
TGTGCCAGCAGCAAAGAAGACGCAGCCCCCTTGTCGCCCCAGCATTTT
CASSKEDAAPLSPQHF
>TRBV2|TRBJ2-1|TRBD1|-
TGTGCCAGCCGTGGAGGACAGGGGTTGGGTGAGCAGTTATTC
CASRGGQGLGEQLF
>TRBV20-1|TRBJ2-1|TRBD2|-
TGCAGTGCTAGGGGAGAGCGGGGGGGCCTCGGGTTTGAGCAGTTCTTC
CSARGERGGLGFEQFF
>TRBV20-1|TRBJ1-6|-|few
TGCAGTGCTCCGGGCGCAGGGCGTAATTCACCCCTCCACTTT
CSAPGAGRNSPLHF
>TRBV27|TRBJ2-1|-|-
TGTGCCAGCAGTTTTATAGGCGACGAGCAGTTCTTC
CASSFIGDEQFF
>TRBV20-1|TRBJ2-7|-|-
TGCAGTGCTAGAGATCCCCTACGGGAAGGCTCCTACGAGCAGTACTTC
CSARDPLREGSYEQYF
>TRBV15|TRBJ1-1|TRBD1|few
TGTGCCACCAGCAACCCCTTCAGGGGGCTTATCCCTGAAGCTTTCTTT
CATSNPFRGLIPEAFF
>TRBV27|TRBJ2-6|-|many
TGTGCCAGCACCTCTCGGTCCTACGACTACTCTGGGGCCAACGTCCTGACTTTC
CASTSRSYDYSGANVLTF
>TRBV7-3|TRBJ2-3|TRBD2|few
TGTGCCAGCAGCTCGGGGGGTCTCCGCACAGATACGCAGTATTTT
CASSSGGLRTDTQYF
>TRBV11-2|TRBJ2-3|-|-
TGTGCCAGCACCCCGGTTCTACCCACAGATACGCAGTATTTT
CASTPVLPTDTQYF
>TRBV7-8|TRBJ1-1|TRBD1|-
TGTGCCAGCAGCCCCGGGACAGGGCATGCCACTGAAGCTTTCTTT
CASSPGTGHATEAFF
>TRBV20-1|TRBJ2-7|TRBD1|-
TGCAGTGCCACCGTACAGGGGAACGAGCAGTACTTC
CSATVQGNEQYF
>TRBV4-3|TRBJ2-3|TRBD1|-
TGCGCCAGCAGCCAAGCTTATCCAGGGACAGCTAGCACAGATACGCAGTATTTT
CASSQAYPGTASTDTQYF
>TRBV2|TRBJ2-3|TRBD1|-
TGTGCCAGCCACAGGGGCCTCACAGATACGCAGTATTTT
CASHRGLTDTQYF
>TRBV12-3/TRBV12-4|TRBJ1-4|-|-
TGTACCAGCAGACCCCGGGCGGCGAGGGAAAAACTGTTTTTT
CTSRPRAAREKLFF
>TRBV4-1|TRBJ2-1|-|-
TGCGCCAGCAGCCAAGATAGGTCAGGGAAAGAGACCCAGTTCTTC
CASSQDRSGKETQFF
>TRBV5-5|TRBJ1-2|-|-
TGTGCCAGCAGCTTAAGAACAGGGACGGACTATGGCTACACCTTC
CASSLRTGTDYGYTF
>TRBV10-3|TRBJ2-7|-|-
TGTGCCATCAGTGAGTCTGAGGGGGAACGGAGCAATGAGCAGTACTTC
CAISESEGERSNEQYF
>TRBV29-1|TRBJ1-1|-|few
TGCAGCGTTAGGGGACTGATGAACACTGAAGCTTTCTTT
CSVRGLMNTEAFF
>TRBV4-1|TRBJ2-1|TRBD2|few
TGCGCCAGCAGCCAAGGTCGGGGAGCGGGGGAGTACAATGAGCAGTTCTTC
CASSQGRGAGEYNEQFF
>TRBV5-1|TRBJ2-1|TRBD2|few
TGCGCCAGCAGCTTAGGGACTAGCTATTCCTACAATGAGCAGTTCTTC
CASSLGTSYSYNEQFF
>TRBV3-1|TRBJ2-5|TRBD1|-
TGTGCCAGCAGCCAGGGATTGGACAGGGGGCTGGAGACCCAGTACTTC
CASSQGLDRGLETQYF
>TRBV6-4|TRBJ2-1|-|-
TGTGCCAGCAGTGACTTGGGTGGCTCCTACAATGAGCAGTTCTTC
CASSDLGGSYNEQFF
>TRBV6-5|TRBJ2-1|-|-
TGTGCCAGCAGTTACTCGACGGCAGTCCACAATGAGCAGTTCTTC
CASSYSTAVHNEQFF
>TRBV3-1|TRBJ1-6|-|-
TGTGCCAGCAGCCCTCCTGGGTCCAGAACCCTCCACTTT
CASSPPGSRTLHF
>TRBV18|TRBJ2-3|-|-
TGTGCCAGCTCACCTTTTAGTGGGTCGACAGATACGCAGTATTTT
CASSPFSGSTDTQYF
>TRBV29-1|TRBJ2-1|-|-
TGCAGCGTTGTGGTGGCAGGGGAGGGCCTCGATGAGCAGTTCTTC
CSVVVAGEGLDEQFF
>TRBV29-1|TRBJ2-1|TRBD2|-
TGCAGCGTTGAAGGGACTAGCGGGAGGAGGTACAATGAGCAGTTCTTC
CSVEGTSGRRYNEQFF
>TRBV20-1|TRBJ2-2|-|-
TGCAGTGCTAGACTAGCGCTCACCGGGGAGCTGTTTTTT
CSARLALTGELFF
>TRBV7-2|TRBJ2-3|TRBD2|few
TGTGCCAGCAGCTCCCAAGCGGGGGGTCCAGATACGCAGTATTTT
CASSSQAGGPDTQYF
>TRBV29-1|TRBJ2-3|-|once
TGCAGCGGGTTCGGGACCTCTAGCACAGATACGCAGTATTTT
CSGFGTSSTDTQYF
>TRBV29-1|TRBJ1-1|-|many
TGCAGCGTAGGGACTGAAGCTTTCTTT
CSVGTEAFF
>TRBV20-1|TRBJ2-5|-|-
TGCAGTGCTCAAAACAAAGGGCAGTACTTC
CSAQNKGQYF
>TRBV7-6|TRBJ2-3|TRBD2|-
TGTGCCAGCAGCCCCCGGACTAGCCCATCGTGGGATACGCAGTATTTT
CASSPRTSPSWDTQYF
>TRBV20-1|TRBJ2-7|-|-
TGCAGTGCGACGTCCCTCAGGGGCGCGTACAATGAGCAGTACTTC
CSATSLRGAYNEQYF
>TRBV20-1|TRBJ1-5|-|few
TGCAGTGCTAGAGATACGTCTGGGAATCAGCCCCAGCATTTT
CSARDTSGNQPQHF
>TRBV7-3|TRBJ1-1|-|-
TGTGCCAGCAGCCCGGTCCCTAACACTGAAGCTTTCTTT
CASSPVPNTEAFF